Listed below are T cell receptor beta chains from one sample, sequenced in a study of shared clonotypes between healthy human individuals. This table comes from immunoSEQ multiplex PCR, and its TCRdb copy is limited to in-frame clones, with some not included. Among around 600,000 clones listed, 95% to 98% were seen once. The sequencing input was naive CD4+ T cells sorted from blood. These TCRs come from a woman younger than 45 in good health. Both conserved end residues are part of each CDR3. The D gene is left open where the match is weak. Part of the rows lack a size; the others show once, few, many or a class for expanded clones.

TGCACCAGCAGCCAACCACGGTTACTAGACCAAGAGACCCAGTACTTC | CTSSQPRLLDQETQYF | TRBV1 | - | - | TRBJ2-5
TGTGCCAGCAGTTCCGGACAGGCTGGCTACGAGCAGTACTTC | CASSSGQAGYEQYF | TRBV28 | TRBD1 | once | TRBJ2-7
TGTGCCAGCAACTCCCGGGTTTATAGCAATCAGCCCCAGCATTTT | CASNSRVYSNQPQHF | TRBV28 | - | once | TRBJ1-5
TGTGCCAGCAGCATGACTAGCGGGAGGGCCGGCACCGGGGAGCTGTTTTTT | CASSMTSGRAGTGELFF | TRBV5-6 | TRBD2 | - | TRBJ2-2
TGTGCCAGCAGCCAAAGGCCTAGCGACCAAGAGACCCAGTACTTC | CASSQRPSDQETQYF | TRBV7-9 | - | - | TRBJ2-5
TGCGCCAGCAGCTCGACGGCAGATACGCAGTATTTT | CASSSTADTQYF | TRBV5-1 | - | - | TRBJ2-3
TGTGCCAGCAGGGAGGGATTTAGCACAGATACGCAGTATTTT | CASREGFSTDTQYF | TRBV2 | - | - | TRBJ2-3
TGTGCCAGCAGCCCCTTAAGGGGGTTGGCCTATGGCTACACCTTC | CASSPLRGLAYGYTF | TRBV28 | - | - | TRBJ1-2
TGCAGCGTTGCGGGAGTTCAGGACGGGGAGCTGTTTTTT | CSVAGVQDGELFF | TRBV29-1 | - | once | TRBJ2-2
TGTGCCAGCAGTTCTCCCTTATACCGGGAGTTTGCCCACGAGCAGTACTTC | CASSSPLYREFAHEQYF | TRBV28 | - | - | TRBJ2-7
TGTGCCAGCTCACCGACGGGGGGCACTGAAGCTTTCTTT | CASSPTGGTEAFF | TRBV18 | - | - | TRBJ1-1
TGTGCCAGCAGTGGCGGGACCTTAGCTTTCTTT | CASSGGTLAFF | TRBV6-5 | - | once | TRBJ1-1
TGTGCCAGCAGCTTACCTTTTCACACAGATACGCAGTATTTT | CASSLPFHTDTQYF | TRBV5-4 | - | - | TRBJ2-3
TGTGCCAGCAGCTCCCTGACCGGGACAGGGGGCTACGAGCAGTACTTC | CASSSLTGTGGYEQYF | TRBV7-9 | TRBD1 | - | TRBJ2-7
TGTGCCAGCAGTTTGTGGCTCTCTGGAAACACCATATATTTT | CASSLWLSGNTIYF | TRBV28 | - | - | TRBJ1-3
TGTGCCACCAGCAGCCCCTTGGGCAGGGGAGACTATGGCTACACCTTC | CATSSPLGRGDYGYTF | TRBV15 | - | - | TRBJ1-2
TGTGTCAGAAGCTTCCTGCTAGCGGGAGGTACAGGCAGGGCCTACGAGCAGTACTTC | CVRSFLLAGGTGRAYEQYF | TRBV7-5 | - | - | TRBJ2-7
TGTGCCAGCTCACCCCAATCCCAGCGGAACACCGGGGAGCTGTTTTTT | CASSPQSQRNTGELFF | TRBV18 | - | - | TRBJ2-2
TGTGCCAGCACTGGGCAGATCGCGAACACCGGGGAGCTGTTTTTT | CASTGQIANTGELFF | TRBV5-4 | - | - | TRBJ2-2
TGTGCCAGCAGCCAGGCCGGGGCAGCAGCAACTAATGAAAAACTGTTTTTT | CASSQAGAAATNEKLFF | TRBV4-2 | - | - | TRBJ1-4
TGCGCCAGCAGCTTGGGGGACAGGGCCTACAATGAGCAGTTCTTC | CASSLGDRAYNEQFF | TRBV5-1 | TRBD1 | - | TRBJ2-1
TGCGCCAGCAGCTTGGGGCCGGTCGGGACTGAAGCTTTCTTT | CASSLGPVGTEAFF | TRBV5-1 | - | - | TRBJ1-1
TGTGCCACCACAGGGGGGGCGATAGCTTTCTTT | CATTGGAIAFF | TRBV10-3 | TRBD1 | - | TRBJ1-1
TGTGCCAGCAGCTTGGCCCCGGGGATGAACACTGAAGCTTTCTTT | CASSLAPGMNTEAFF | TRBV5-4 | - | - | TRBJ1-1
TGTGCCAGCAGCCAACGCCCCGACACCACACCCTACGAGCAGTACTTC | CASSQRPDTTPYEQYF | TRBV4-1 | - | - | TRBJ2-7
TGTGCCAGCAGTACGAGCACAGATACGCAGTATTTT | CASSTSTDTQYF | TRBV28 | - | - | TRBJ2-3
TGTGCCAGCAGTTACTCGAGCCAAGAGACCCAGTACTTC | CASSYSSQETQYF | TRBV6-5 | - | - | TRBJ2-5
TGTGCCAGCAGCCACCGAAGACTAGATCGCGAGCAGTACTTC | CASSHRRLDREQYF | TRBV14 | - | - | TRBJ2-7
TGTGCCAGCAGCGTAGATCTAGCGGCGGACGAGCAGTACTTC | CASSVDLAADEQYF | TRBV9 | TRBD2 | - | TRBJ2-7
TGTGCCAGCAGCTTCCTAGCGGCTTCTAGCACAGATACGCAGTATTTT | CASSFLAASSTDTQYF | TRBV5-8 | TRBD2 | - | TRBJ2-3
TGTGCCAGCAGTTTATTTTCCGACGTGCGGAACACCGGGGAGCTGTTTTTT | CASSLFSDVRNTGELFF | TRBV27 | - | - | TRBJ2-2
TGTGCCAGCAGCTTTCTACCCATGGGCTATGGCTACACCTTC | CASSFLPMGYGYTF | TRBV7-2 | - | once | TRBJ1-2
TGTGCCAGCAGCTTCCAGCCGGACGGCCAAGAGACCCAGTACTTC | CASSFQPDGQETQYF | TRBV11-1 | - | - | TRBJ2-5
TGTGCCAGTGATGACGGCCGGCATCAAATATACAATGAGCAGTTCTTC | CASDDGRHQIYNEQFF | TRBV19 | - | once | TRBJ2-1
TGTGCCAGCAGCCAAGGACTAGCGGATACGCAGTATTTT | CASSQGLADTQYF | TRBV4-2 | TRBD2 | - | TRBJ2-3
TGTGCCAGCAGCAGGGTCCAGCCCCAGCATTTT | CASSRVQPQHF | TRBV28 | - | - | TRBJ1-5
TGTGCCAGCAGCTCCCTCAGGAGGGGTTGGGGCACTGAAGCTTTCTTT | CASSSLRRGWGTEAFF | TRBV7-9 | - | - | TRBJ1-1
TGTGCCAGCAGGCCCGACAGGGGGTTAAACACTGAAGCTTTCTTT | CASRPDRGLNTEAFF | TRBV6-5 | TRBD1 | - | TRBJ1-1
TGCAGCCAGCAGGGGGCTGGAGAGACCCAGTACTTC | CSQQGAGETQYF | TRBV29-1 | TRBD1 | - | TRBJ2-5
TGTGCCAGCAGGTCATATAGTCCGGAAGAGACCCAGTACTTC | CASRSYSPEETQYF | TRBV11-2 | - | - | TRBJ2-5
TGTGCCAGCAGTTACCCAGGTCGGGCGTCCTACGAGCAGTACTTC | CASSYPGRASYEQYF | TRBV27 | - | - | TRBJ2-7
TGCGCCAGCAGCTTGGCCAGACTAGCGGGATACTCCCACGAGCAGTACTTC | CASSLARLAGYSHEQYF | TRBV5-1 | TRBD2 | - | TRBJ2-7
TGTGCCAGCAGCTTAGGCTCGCCGGGACAGGGAGCTTCACCCCTCCACTTT | CASSLGSPGQGASPLHF | TRBV13 | TRBD1 | once | TRBJ1-6
TGTGCCAGTAGGCGCAGCCCTTCAGAGACCCAGTACTTC | CASRRSPSETQYF | TRBV19 | - | - | TRBJ2-5
TGTGCCAGGAACAGGGTCTCTGGAAACACCATATATTTT | CARNRVSGNTIYF | TRBV7-3 | - | - | TRBJ1-3
TGTGCCAGCAGTGAATCCCCCGGAGCCCAAGGCGAGCAGTACTTC | CASSESPGAQGEQYF | TRBV6-4 | - | - | TRBJ2-7
TGTGCCAGCAGCTTAACCGCAAACGGGTTAGATACGCAGTATTTT | CASSLTANGLDTQYF | TRBV7-6 | - | - | TRBJ2-3
TGTGCCTGGAGCGACAGGCGCCCGAACACCGGGGAGCTGTTTTTT | CAWSDRRPNTGELFF | TRBV30 | - | - | TRBJ2-2
TGTGCCAGCATCGGACTACTAACGGGCTACACCTTC | CASIGLLTGYTF | TRBV28 | - | - | TRBJ1-2
TGTGCCAGCAGCTTAGCGACGGACAGGGGTCAGCCCCAGCATTTT | CASSLATDRGQPQHF | TRBV7-9 | TRBD1 | - | TRBJ1-5
TGTGCCACCAGCAGAGATGGGGAATCAAATCAGCCCCAGCATTTT | CATSRDGESNQPQHF | TRBV15 | - | - | TRBJ1-5
TGTGCCAGCAGGGGGAAGACCCAGTACTTC | CASRGKTQYF | TRBV6-4 | - | few | TRBJ2-5
TGTGCCAGCAGAGGACAGGGTCACTATGGCTACACCTTC | CASRGQGHYGYTF | TRBV6-5 | TRBD1 | - | TRBJ1-2
TGTGCCACCAGCAGAGAGGCGACAGAGGGACAACTGTTTTTT | CATSREATEGQLFF | TRBV15 | - | once | TRBJ1-4
TGTGCCACCGGGGCGACTAGCGGGGAGTATGAGACCCAGTACTTC | CATGATSGEYETQYF | TRBV15 | TRBD2 | - | TRBJ2-5
TGTGCCAGCAGCAAGGGGGCGCCTACCGACTACGAGCAGTACTTC | CASSKGAPTDYEQYF | TRBV21-1 | - | - | TRBJ2-7
TGTGCCAGCAGTCTCGAGGGGACAGGGAATTCACCCCTCCACTTT | CASSLEGTGNSPLHF | TRBV27 | TRBD1 | - | TRBJ1-6
TGCGCCAGCAGCTTGACAGGATCCTACAATGAGCAGTTCTTC | CASSLTGSYNEQFF | TRBV5-1 | - | - | TRBJ2-1
TGTGCCAGCTCACCAAACCGAGACAGGGCCAACACTGAAGCTTTCTTT | CASSPNRDRANTEAFF | TRBV18 | TRBD1 | - | TRBJ1-1